The clone carrying this T cell receptor (beta chain) came up many times. Its antigen is unknown. The CDR3 is 14 residues long. Germline V gives CDR1 WSHSY, CDR2 SAAADI. V dropped 8 bases and J dropped 1; count of bases not matched to a gene: 7. The data belong to a study of T cells in Graves' hyperthyroidism and ophthalmopathy. Study at large: It was at initial diagnosis, before any treatment, that peripheral blood was collected. Findings of the study overall: Blood also contained most expanded thyroid clonotypes above 0.001.

Amplification of TCR beta CDR3 regions used RNA as the template. RT-PCR in the first round (using the HTBI primer set) targeted the TCR CDR3. MiXCR was run by TCRdb on the multiplex PCR reads, yielding one entry per CDR3 protein. Among 450,000 to 650,000 distinct CDR3 sequences, approximately 15% were seen once, and the ten largest hold approximately 6.4%. The sequence derives from a woman under 30 with Graves' ophthalmopathy. Specimen: blood. J is TRBJ1-1 and V is TRBV10-2; 7 nucleotides line up with TRBD1. In nucleotides, the CDR3 is TGCGCCAGCCTGGAAGGGACAGCGAACACTGAAGCTTTCTTT. Translating gives CASLEGTANTEAFF.